This T cell receptor beta chain was sequenced in a study of T-cell memory formation after mild COVID-19. Overall study context: Largely, TCR clusters stayed within a single donor.

This clonotype has only a few counts. Antigen specificity is unknown. Study observations and caveats: Among clones peaking at day 37 in the second wave, SARS-CoV-2 specificity remained unconfirmed. Mainly in CM and EM were contracting CD4+ clones; CD8+ were in EMRA.

5'RACE with constant-segment primers built TCRalpha and TCRbeta cDNA libraries with UMIs. One entry per CDR3 protein results from TCRdb running MiXCR on the 5' RACE reads. The sample lists more than 400,000 distinct CDR3 sequences; roughly 20% were seen once. The specimen sequenced was PBMCs or a T cell subset sorted from them (not recorded which). The sequence was collected from an adult woman who had mild COVID-19 (a few samples of this study predate the infection). Cell type and time point are not known.

CDR3 in amino acids: CAWSVGLLQGTQYF. The CDR3 DNA sequence: TGTGCCTGGAGTGTAGGCCTCCTCCAGGGGACCCAGTACTTC. The chain couples TRBV30 to TRBJ2-5; maybe TRBD1 (5 bases). This CDR3 is built from 14 residues. Germline CDR1 reads GTSNPN; CDR2 reads SVGIG (reference sequence). The V end lost 0 bases, the J end lost 7 bases, and 15 bases lay between the germline ends.